Listed below are T cell receptor beta chains from one sample, sequenced in a study of blood T cell repertoires in COVID-19. Clones were sequenced by immunoSEQ multiplex PCR, and TCRdb holds only the in-frame ones, with some missing. Counted here are about 170,000 clones, around 83% occurring once; the ten biggest clones make up around 20%. Sequenced sample: peripheral blood. These receptors were taken from a woman in her 70s who had recovered from COVID-19. The CDR3 runs from the conserved cysteine through the conserved F or W. The D gene is left open where the match is weak. For some rows the clone size is stated as once, few or many, or as a class when expanded; others skip it.

j_gene	abundance	len	v_gene	d_gene	CDR3aa	CDR3nt
TRBJ2-7	-	15	TRBV6-5	TRBD2	CASSYVAGGRDEQYF	TGTGCCAGCAGTTACGTAGCGGGAGGGCGGGACGAGCAGTACTTC
TRBJ2-2	-	16	TRBV4-1	TRBD2	CASSHPRLAGTGELFF	TGCGCCAGCAGCCATCCCAGACTAGCAGGGACCGGGGAGCTGTTTTTT
TRBJ1-2	-	13	TRBV3-1/TRBV3-2	-	CASAPTEDYGYTF	TGTGCCAGCGCCCCCACGGAGGACTATGGCTACACCTTC
TRBJ1-3	-	17	TRBV3-1/TRBV3-2	TRBD1	CASSQGTTRGPGNTIYF	TGTGCCAGCAGCCAAGGTACGACCAGGGGGCCTGGAAACACCATATATTTT
TRBJ2-7	-	14	TRBV30	TRBD2	CAWSGVAGWGEQYF	TGTGCCTGGAGTGGGGTAGCGGGATGGGGAGAGCAGTACTTC
TRBJ1-2	-	13	TRBV27	-	CASRRGPSYGYTF	TGTGCCAGCAGAAGGGGCCCTAGCTATGGCTACACCTTC
TRBJ2-3	-	13	TRBV5-4	-	CASSLNREDTQYF	TGTGCCAGCAGCTTGAACCGGGAAGATACGCAGTATTTT
TRBJ2-7	-	15	TRBV10-3	TRBD1	CAISERTGGSYEQYF	TGTGCCATCAGTGAGCGGACAGGGGGTTCCTACGAGCAGTACTTC
TRBJ2-3	-	16	TRBV4-3	TRBD1	CASSQGQATLGDTQYF	TGCGCCAGCAGCCAGGGACAGGCCACCCTGGGGGATACGCAGTATTTT
TRBJ1-2	-	16	TRBV11-2	-	CASSLVSTGPGDGYTF	TGTGCCAGCAGCTTAGTGAGCACCGGGCCAGGGGATGGCTACACCTTC
TRBJ1-2	-	13	TRBV24-1	-	CATSEYRNYGYTF	TGTGCCACCAGTGAATACAGGAACTATGGCTACACCTTC
TRBJ2-5	-	14	TRBV19	TRBD1	CASGRTGLGETQYF	TGTGCCAGTGGGCGGACAGGGTTGGGGGAGACCCAGTACTTC
TRBJ2-7	-	13	TRBV29-1	TRBD2	CSVSLAAAYEQYF	TGCAGCGTGTCGCTAGCGGCCGCCTACGAGCAGTACTTC
TRBJ1-2	few	15	TRBV24-1	TRBD1	CATGVGQGGPYGYTF	TGTGCCACCGGGGTCGGACAGGGTGGTCCCTATGGCTACACCTTC
TRBJ1-2	-	13	TRBV5-1	-	CASSLDRDGGYTF	TGCGCCAGCAGCTTGGACAGGGACGGTGGCTACACCTTC
TRBJ1-2	-	15	TRBV18	TRBD1	CASSPVGTGRWGYTF	TGTGCCAGCTCACCAGTAGGGACAGGGCGTTGGGGCTACACCTTC
TRBJ2-7	-	15	TRBV6-5	TRBD1	CASRRPGQGVGEQYF	TGTGCCAGCAGGAGACCGGGACAGGGGGTTGGAGAGCAGTACTTC
TRBJ2-7	-	13	TRBV6-4	-	CASSEGPGREQYF	TGTGCCAGCAGTGAGGGACCGGGGAGGGAGCAGTACTTC